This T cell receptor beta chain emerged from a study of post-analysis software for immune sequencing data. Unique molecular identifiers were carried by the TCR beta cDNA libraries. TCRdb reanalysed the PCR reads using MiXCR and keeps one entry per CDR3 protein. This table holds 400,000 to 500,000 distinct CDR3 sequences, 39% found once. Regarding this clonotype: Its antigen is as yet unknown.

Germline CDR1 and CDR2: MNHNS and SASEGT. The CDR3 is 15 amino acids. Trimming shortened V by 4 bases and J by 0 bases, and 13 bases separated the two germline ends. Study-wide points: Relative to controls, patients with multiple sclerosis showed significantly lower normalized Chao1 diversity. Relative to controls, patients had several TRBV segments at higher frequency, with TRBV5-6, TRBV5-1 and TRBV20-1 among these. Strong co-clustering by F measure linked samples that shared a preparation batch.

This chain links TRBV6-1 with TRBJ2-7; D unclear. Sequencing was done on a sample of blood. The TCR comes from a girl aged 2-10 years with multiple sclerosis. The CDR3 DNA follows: TGTGCCAGCAGTGGATCCGTTGAGAGCTCCTACGAGCAGTACTTC. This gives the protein CASSGSVESSYEQYF.